The 26 T cell receptor beta chains given below trace back to one sample, sequenced in a study of identifying expanded T cells in peripheral blood. Clones were sequenced by immunoSEQ multiplex PCR, and TCRdb holds only the in-frame ones, with some missing. The sample carries tens of thousands of clones, 89% recorded once. Sequenced: blood. The receptors originated from a person aged 18 to 75 in good health.

The gene calls are TRBV7-9 and TRBJ2-3; maybe TRBD2 (5 bases). This CDR3 comprises 13 residues. Germline-derived CDR1 and CDR2 are SEHNR and FQNEAQ (reference sequence). Trimming took off 3 bases at V and 3 bases at J, with 7 bases between the two ends. CDR3 sequence: CASSFGKTDTQYF. The CDR3, as DNA: TGTGCCAGCAGCTTCGGGAAGACAGATACGCAGTATTTT.

This chain joins TRBV7-8 and TRBJ2-7; no firm D call. CDR3 length: 11 residues. Germline V gene data show CDR1 as SGHVS and CDR2 as FQNEAQ. V gave up 2 bases and J gave up 6 bases, with 5 bases separating them. In nucleotides, the CDR3 is TGTGCCAGCAGCTTAAGGAGCGAGCAGTACTTC. Protein product: CASSLRSEQYF.

The chain combines TRBV2 with TRBJ2-3; 8 bases line up with TRBD1. The ends lost 7 bases at V and 3 bases at J; junction bases unmatched: 3. Germline CDR1 is SNHLY and CDR2 is FYNNEI. The CDR3 runs 13 residues. CDR3 in amino acids: CASTGQGTDTQYF. In DNA, the CDR3 is TGTGCCAGCACAGGACAGGGTACAGATACGCAGTATTTT.

This sequence joins TRBV10-3 and TRBJ2-1, with TRBD1 identical over 7 bases. The J segment lost 5 bases and the V segment lost 7 bases, leaving 5 bases of the junction unmatched. In germline, CDR1 is ENHRY, CDR2 SYGVKD. This CDR3 has 13 residues. In DNA, the CDR3 is TGTGCCATCACCGACAGGGCCGACAATGAGCAGTTCTTC. It yields the protein CAITDRADNEQFF.

The chain carries TRBV6-5 and TRBJ2-3; a weak D match, TRBD2 (6 bases). The CDR3 spans 14 residues. The ends were cut back, 4 bases at V and 2 bases at J, with 10 bases in the middle. The V gene's germline CDR1 is MNHEY and CDR2 SVGAGI. The CDR3 loop is CASSLRGATDTQYF. In DNA form, the CDR3 reads TGTGCCAGCAGTTTGCGCGGGGCCACAGATACGCAGTATTTT.

This clone is a singleton in its sample. The V and J genes are TRBV21-1 and TRBJ2-7; the DNA was not compared with TRBD1, the D call given in the table. TRBV21-1 is noted as a pseudogene. The CDR3 sequence is 16 residues long. For the CDR3, the DNA is TGTGCCAGCAGCAAGTTGTCCCAGGGGGAGTCCTACGAGCAGTACTTC. Protein: CASSKLSQGESYEQYF.

The chain couples TRBV18 to TRBJ2-7; D not resolved. V shed 2 bases and J shed 2 bases, with 4 bases lying between them. The V gene's germline CDR1 is KGHSH and CDR2 LQKENI. The CDR3 runs 12 residues. The DNA of the CDR3 is TGTGCCAGCTCACCAAAAGCCTACGAGCAGTACTTC. Residues: CASSPKAYEQYF. The entire variable domain, with the rest obtained from reference TRBV18 and TRBJ2-7, is as follows: NAGVMQNPRHLVRRRGQEARLRCSPMKGHSHVYWYRQLPEEGLKFMVYLQKENIIDESGMPKERFSAEFPKEGPSILRIQQVVRGDSAAYFCASSPKAYEQYFGPGTRLTVT.

The genes are TRBV7-9 and TRBJ1-1; the D gene is possibly TRBD1 (6 bases). CDR3 length: 16 residues. Trimming stripped 2 bases from V and 1 base from J, with 14 bases between. The germline gives CDR1 SEHNR, CDR2 FQNEAQ (reference sequence). CDR3 DNA sequence: TGTGCCAGCAGCTTATCGGGCAGGGGAGAGAACACTGAAGCTTTCTTT. Amino acid sequence: CASSLSGRGENTEAFF.

The V gene is TRBV5-6, the J gene TRBJ2-1; D is undetermined. The CDR3 is 11 residues long. In germline, CDR1 is SGHDT, CDR2 YYEEEE. V was cut by 6 bases and J by 4 bases, with 5 bases left in between. CDR3 amino acids: CASKVYNEQFF. The CDR3 DNA reads as TGTGCCAGCAAAGTGTACAATGAGCAGTTCTTC.

This chain joins TRBV5-1 and TRBJ2-7; 7 bases line up with TRBD1. This CDR3 is 14 amino acids long. Per germline, CDR1 SGHRS and CDR2 YFSETQ. V was pared by 3 bases and J by 2 bases, with 5 bases of the junction left unmatched. The CDR3 spells CASSSGTATYEQYF. CDR3 DNA sequence: TGCGCCAGCAGCTCCGGGACAGCCACCTACGAGCAGTACTTC.

This clone has a single count. The chain couples TRBV6-6 to TRBJ2-1; the match to TRBD2 covers 7 bases. The germline V gene encodes CDR1 MNHNY and CDR2 SVGAGI (reference sequence). With V trimmed by 6 bases and J by 6 bases, 5 bases remained unmatched. The CDR3 length is 13 residues. The CDR3, as DNA: TGTGCCAGCAGGAGGGGCGGGAGCAATGAGCAGTTCTTC. Protein product: CASRRGGSNEQFF.

This clone was picked up a small number of times. The chain recombines TRBV4-1 with TRBJ1-6; D remains ambiguous. The V gene lost 0 bases and the J gene lost 6 bases, with 3 bases spanning the gap. The CDR3 is 13 amino acids. Germline lookup yields CDR1 MGHRA and CDR2 YSYEKL. The CDR3 sequence: CASSQDVNSPLHF. CDR3 DNA sequence: TGCGCCAGCAGCCAAGATGTTAATTCACCCCTCCACTTT.

The J gene is TRBJ2-7, the V gene TRBV19, with TRBD2 as a possible D gene (5 bases). V was pared by 6 bases and J by 2 bases, with 5 bases between. This CDR3 comprises 11 residues. Germline V gives CDR1 LNHDA, CDR2 SQIVND (reference sequence). CDR3 nucleotides: TGTGCCAGTAGCGGGGCCTACGAGCAGTACTTC. This translates into CASSGAYEQYF.

The chain carries TRBV9 and TRBJ2-2, with D possibly matching TRBD2 (5 bases). CDR1 and CDR2 (germline): SGDLS, YYNGEE. Trimming took 0 bases from V and 1 from J, leaving 7 bases between them. CDR3 length: 15 amino acids. CDR3 protein: CASSVVAGNTGELFF. CDR3 nucleotide sequence: TGTGCCAGCAGCGTAGTTGCGGGGAACACCGGGGAGCTGTTTTTT.

The rearrangement joins TRBV29-1 to TRBJ1-4; D remains ambiguous. The length of the CDR3 is 12 residues. Trimming pared 5 bases from V and 8 bases from J, leaving 12 bases between. The germline V gene has CDR1 SQVTM and CDR2 ANQGSEA. CDR3 sequence (DNA): TGCAGCGTTACGGACTCCACCGAAAAACTGTTTTTT. Protein product: CSVTDSTEKLFF.

The chain carries TRBV6-6 and TRBJ1-1; D possibly corresponds to TRBD1 (6 bases). Germline V gives CDR1 MNHNY, CDR2 SVGAGI (reference sequence). The CDR3 runs 15 residues. Between the trimmed V and J ends, which lost 10 bases and 4 bases, there was a span of 22 bases. Here the CDR3 reads CATQRGALETTEAFF. CDR3 sequence (DNA): TGTGCCACCCAACGGGGGGCCCTCGAGACCACTGAAGCTTTCTTT.

The V gene is TRBV5-1, the J gene TRBJ2-2; 7 bases fit TRBD2. V lost 4 bases to trimming and J lost 6 bases; unmatched junction nucleotides: 9. Looked up from germline, CDR1 is SGHRS and CDR2 is YFSETQ. The CDR3 totals 15 residues. CDR3: CASSVGRERPGELFF. For the CDR3, the DNA is TGCGCCAGCAGCGTAGGGAGGGAGCGACCCGGGGAGCTGTTTTTT.

J is TRBJ2-5 and V is TRBV29-1, with D perhaps assigned TRBD1 or TRBD2 (6 bases each). This CDR3 is built from 10 residues. Between the trimmed V and J ends, which lost 6 bases and 9 bases, there was a span of 11 bases. Germline CDR1 is SQVTM and CDR2 is ANQGSEA. CDR3 bases: TGCAGCGTGCCAGGGGAGGCCCAGTACTTC. It yields the protein CSVPGEAQYF.

This clone was recorded once. The CDR3 DNA follows: TGTGCCAGCAGCGTAGAAGGAAAGAACACCGGGGAGCTGTTTTTT. Translating it yields CASSVEGKNTGELFF. V usage is TRBV9 and J usage is TRBJ2-2; D not resolved. Germline values: CDR1 SGDLS, CDR2 YYNGEE. The V end was cut by 0 bases, the J end by 1 base, with 7 bases between. The CDR3 loop spans 15 amino acids. Drawing the rest from reference TRBV9 and TRBJ2-2, the complete variable domain is DSGVTQTPKHLITATGQRVTLRCSPRSGDLSVYWYQQSLDQGLQFLIQYYNGEERAKGNILERFSAQQFPDLHSELNLSSLELGDSALYFCASSVEGKNTGELFFGEGSRLTVL.

This clone was seen only a few times. Here the CDR3 reads CASSRGSSYEQYF. The CDR3, as DNA: TGCGCCAGCAGTCGGGGGAGCTCCTACGAGCAGTACTTC. This chain links TRBV10-1 with TRBJ2-7; possibly TRBD2 for D (6 bases). Trimming left V 5 bases short and J 0 bases short, with 8 bases between. There are 13 residues in the CDR3. The germline V gene encodes CDR1 WNHNN and CDR2 SYGVQD (reference sequence).

This clone was observed a handful of times. The chain employs TRBV5-8 and TRBJ1-6; D ambiguous. The CDR3 contains 14 residues. In germline, CDR1 is SGHTS, CDR2 YDEGEE. Trimming took off 3 bases at V and 6 bases at J, with 10 bases between the two ends. This CDR3 is CASSWTTVNSPLHF. The CDR3 DNA reads as TGTGCCAGCAGCTGGACGACGGTTAATTCACCCCTCCACTTT.

The rearrangement joins TRBV6-1 to TRBJ2-7; 13 nucleotides align to TRBD2. The CDR3 extends over 15 amino acids. Germline trimming cut 11 bases from V and 5 bases from J; bases unmatched to any gene: 12. Germline V gene sequence: CDR1 MNHNS, CDR2 SASEGT. The CDR3 loop reads CAGTSGTSGTDEQYF. CDR3 bases: TGTGCCGGCACCTCGGGGACTAGCGGGACGGACGAGCAGTACTTC.

The rearrangement joins TRBV2 to TRBJ1-4, with 9 bases that match TRBD1. The CDR3 covers 14 residues. Trimming took 11 bases from V and 4 from J; bases not matched to a gene: 8. In germline, CDR1 is SNHLY, CDR2 FYNNEI. The CDR3, as DNA: TGTGCCGGAAAAAGACAGGGGGTTAATGAAAAACTGTTTTTT. Its protein product is CAGKRQGVNEKLFF.

CDR3 protein: CASRGGGTSGTNEQFF. The CDR3 DNA follows: TGTGCCAGTAGAGGGGGGGGGACTAGCGGCACCAATGAGCAGTTCTTC. V gene TRBV19 combines with J gene TRBJ2-1; 11 positions agree with TRBD2. V was pared by 6 bases and J by 6 bases, with 10 bases of the junction left unmatched. CDR1 and CDR2 (germline): LNHDA, SQIVND (reference sequence). The CDR3 runs 16 residues.

The chain employs TRBV18 and TRBJ2-3; D perhaps matches TRBD2 (6 bases). Germline CDR1 KGHSH, CDR2 LQKENI. Trimming took off 2 bases at V and 0 bases at J, with 15 bases between the two ends. There are 17 residues in the CDR3. In nucleotides, the CDR3 is TGTGCCAGCTCACCATCGACTAGTCCCCCTAGCACAGATACGCAGTATTTT. This translates into CASSPSTSPPSTDTQYF.

The chain carries TRBV27 and TRBJ2-1, with TRBD2 matching 10 bases. CDR1 and CDR2 (germline): MNHEY, SMNVEV (reference sequence). With 5 bases clipped from V and 3 bases from J, the junction kept 10 bases outside the gene matches. CDR3 size: 17 residues. The CDR3: CASSPVGSGGYYNEQFF. The CDR3 DNA reads as TGTGCCAGCAGTCCGGTGGGTAGCGGGGGGTACTACAATGAGCAGTTCTTC.